The sequence of this TCR beta chain was determined in a study of blood T cell repertoires in COVID-19. Background on the study: T cells, B-cell-depleted T cells, or PBMCs supplied cDNA or gDNA.

Produced via immunoSEQ multiplex PCR; TCRdb's table is partial and in-frame only. The table includes roughly 250,000 clones, less than 90% detected once. This study enrolled people aged about 18 to 100 from approximately 24 US geographic areas. Germline CDR1 is MNHEY and CDR2 is SVGEGT. Trimming cost V 4 bases and J 1 base; bases outside gene matches: 3. The CDR3 totals 14 residues. This clonotype was sampled from a woman aged 50 to 60 who had recovered from COVID-19. Sequencing was performed on PBMCs or T cells enriched from blood (not recorded which). The chain links TRBV6-2 or TRBV6-3 to TRBJ1-1; 7 bases align to TRBD1. The CDR3 nucleotides are TGTGCCAGCAGTTTTTGGACAGGGAACACTGAAGCTTTCTTT. Translated: CASSFWTGNTEAFF.